This TCR beta chain was identified during a study of cytomegalovirus exposure and HLA in healthy donors. Primers: 60 Vbeta forward and 13 Jbeta reverse. TCRdb's copy holds only in-frame clones and misses some; the assay was immunoSEQ multiplex PCR. The sample contains about 230,000 clones, over 65% of which appear only once. This CDR3 region has 15 residues. V lost 6 bases, J lost 5 bases, and 11 bases stayed unmatched. CDR1 is MNHNS, CDR2 SASEGT, per germline. Sequencing input: PBMCs. The V gene is TRBV6-1, the J gene TRBJ1-2, with TRBD1 matching over 8 bases. The clonotype comes from a woman aged 55-69 years in good health and CMV-seropositive. The CDR3 DNA is TGTGCCAGCAGACTACTCCAGGGGGCGCAGTATGGCTACACCTTC. Protein product: CASRLLQGAQYGYTF.